The clone carrying this T cell receptor (beta chain) was found many times. Its antigen remains unknown. TCRdb ran MiXCR on the RT-PCR reads and lists one entry per CDR3 protein. Counted here are roughly 710,000 distinct CDR3 sequences, approximately 15% occurring once; the ten biggest clones make up 7.6%. This specimen belongs to a study of response to subunit inactivated influenza vaccine. Overall study results and limits: Authors suggested each seasonal flu vaccination may recruit only limited numbers of new T cells.

The CDR3 has 17 residues. V lost 0 bases and J 6 bases, leaving 20 bases between the germline ends. Germline CDR1 LGHNA, CDR2 YSLEER. The sample in question was PBMCs from blood, obtained roughly 15 days before vaccination. The chain joins TRBV4-3 to TRBJ1-2, with D uncertain. The receptor was isolated from a man aged 45-65 years who received an inactivated influenza vaccine. CDR3 sequence reads: CASSQDHGGRRFNGYTF. CDR3 coding DNA: TGCGCCAGCAGCCAAGACCACGGAGGTCGAAGGTTCAATGGCTACACCTTC.